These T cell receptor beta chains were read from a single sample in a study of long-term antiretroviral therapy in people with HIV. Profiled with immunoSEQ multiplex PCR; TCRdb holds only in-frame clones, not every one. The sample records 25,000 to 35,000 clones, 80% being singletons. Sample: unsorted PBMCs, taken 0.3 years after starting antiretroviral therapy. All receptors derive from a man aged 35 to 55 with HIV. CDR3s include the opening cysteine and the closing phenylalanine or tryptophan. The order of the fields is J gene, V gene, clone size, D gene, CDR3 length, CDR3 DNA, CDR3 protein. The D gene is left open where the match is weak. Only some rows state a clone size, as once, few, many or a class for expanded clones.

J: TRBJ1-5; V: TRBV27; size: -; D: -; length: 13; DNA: TGTGCCAGCGCTTGGGGGGGCAATCAGCCCCAGCATTTT; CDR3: CASAWGGNQPQHF
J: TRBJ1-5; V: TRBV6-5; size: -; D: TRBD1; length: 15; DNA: TGTGCCAGCAGTCCGGGACAGGGGGCTCGTCAGCCCCAGCATTTT; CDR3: CASSPGQGARQPQHF
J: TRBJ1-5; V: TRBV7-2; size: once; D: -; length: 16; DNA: TGTGCCAGCAGCTTAGGAACACCTTATAGCAATCAGCCCCAGCATTTT; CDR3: CASSLGTPYSNQPQHF
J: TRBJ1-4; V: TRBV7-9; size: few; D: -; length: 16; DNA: TGTGCCAGCAGCAATCGACAGCAGTCAACTAATGAAAAACTGTTTTTT; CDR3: CASSNRQQSTNEKLFF
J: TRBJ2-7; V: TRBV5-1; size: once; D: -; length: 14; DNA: TGCGCCAGCAGCTTTAGAGGGGAGGCAGGGGAGCAGTACTTC; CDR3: CASSFRGEAGEQYF
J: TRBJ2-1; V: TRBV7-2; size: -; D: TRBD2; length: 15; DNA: TGTGCCAGCAGCTCGGGACTAGCGGGCTTTGGGAAGCAGTTCTTC; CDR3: CASSSGLAGFGKQFF
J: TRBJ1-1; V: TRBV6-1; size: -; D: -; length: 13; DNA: TGTGCCAGTGGACAGCGCCTAAACACTGAAGCTTTCTTT; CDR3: CASGQRLNTEAFF
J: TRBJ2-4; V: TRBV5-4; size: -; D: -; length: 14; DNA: TGTGCCAGCAGCCTTTGGAGCGCCGGAAACATTCAGTACTTC; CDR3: CASSLWSAGNIQYF
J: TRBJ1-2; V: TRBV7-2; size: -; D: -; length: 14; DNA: TGTGCCAGCAGCTTATCGACAGTCACTTATGGCTACACCTTC; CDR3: CASSLSTVTYGYTF
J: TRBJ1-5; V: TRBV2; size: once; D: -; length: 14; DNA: TGTGCCAGCAGTGTACGGGGGGGGACTCAGCCCCAGCATTTT; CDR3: CASSVRGGTQPQHF
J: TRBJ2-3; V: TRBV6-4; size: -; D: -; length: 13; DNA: TGTGCCAGCGGATTCCAGGGGAGGGGAGCGCAGTATTTT; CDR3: CASGFQGRGAQYF
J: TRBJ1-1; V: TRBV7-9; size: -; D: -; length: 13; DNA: TGTGCCAGCAGCTTAAATCTAGGAACTGAAGCTTTCTTT; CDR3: CASSLNLGTEAFF
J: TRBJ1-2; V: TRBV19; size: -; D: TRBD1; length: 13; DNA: TGTGCCAGCTTCGGACAGGAGGCCTATGGCTACACCTTC; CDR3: CASFGQEAYGYTF
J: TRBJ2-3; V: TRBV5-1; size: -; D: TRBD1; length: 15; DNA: TGCGCCAGCAGCCCCTCAGGGGGCTCGGCAGATACGCAGTATTTT; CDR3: CASSPSGGSADTQYF
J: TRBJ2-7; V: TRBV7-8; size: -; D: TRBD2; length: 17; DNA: TGTGCCAGCAGCTTAGCGCGCGGGGGGCTAGGCTCCTACGAGCAGTACTTC; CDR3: CASSLARGGLGSYEQYF
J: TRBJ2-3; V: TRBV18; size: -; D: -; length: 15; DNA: TGTGCCAGCTCCGTTGGGGGGTACTTCACAGATACGCAGTATTTT; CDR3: CASSVGGYFTDTQYF
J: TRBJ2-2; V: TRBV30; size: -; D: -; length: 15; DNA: TGTGCCTGGAGAAGGACAGCCGCGAACACCGGGGAGCTGTTTTTT; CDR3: CAWRRTAANTGELFF
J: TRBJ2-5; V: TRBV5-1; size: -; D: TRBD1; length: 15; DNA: TGCGCCAGCAGCTTGAGCCACAGGGGCGGAGAGACCCAGTACTTC; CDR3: CASSLSHRGGETQYF
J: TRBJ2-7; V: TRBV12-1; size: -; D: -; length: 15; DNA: TGTGCCAGCAGCTCGCGGGACTCGGGGGTGGACGAGCAGTACTTC; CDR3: CASSSRDSGVDEQYF
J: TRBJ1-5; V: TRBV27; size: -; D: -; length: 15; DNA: TGTGCCAGCAGCCTCGACCGGGACAAAAATCAGCCCCAGCATTTT; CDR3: CASSLDRDKNQPQHF
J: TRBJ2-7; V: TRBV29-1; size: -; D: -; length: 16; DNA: TGCAGCGTTGTTGCGGCAGAGGGTTCATTCCCCTACGAGCAGTACTTC; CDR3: CSVVAAEGSFPYEQYF
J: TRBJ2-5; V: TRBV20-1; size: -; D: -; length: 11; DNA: TGCAGTGCTAGCAACCGGGAGACCCAGTACTTC; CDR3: CSASNRETQYF
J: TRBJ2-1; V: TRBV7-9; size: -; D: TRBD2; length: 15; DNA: TGTGCCAGCAGCCTTAGCGGGAGCTCCTACAATGAGCAGTTCTTC; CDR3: CASSLSGSSYNEQFF
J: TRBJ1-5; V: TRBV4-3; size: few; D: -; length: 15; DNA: TGCGCCAGCAGCCAAGCGTGGAGTGGCAATCAGCCCCAGCATTTT; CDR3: CASSQAWSGNQPQHF
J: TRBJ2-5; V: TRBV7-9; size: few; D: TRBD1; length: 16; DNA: TGTGCCAGCAGCTTACAGGGGGCGGGTATGGAAGAGACCCAGTACTTC; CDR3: CASSLQGAGMEETQYF
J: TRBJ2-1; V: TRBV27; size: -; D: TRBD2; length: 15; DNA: TGTGCCAGCAGTTTTCTCGCGGGGGTCTTGAATGAGCAGTTCTTC; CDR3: CASSFLAGVLNEQFF
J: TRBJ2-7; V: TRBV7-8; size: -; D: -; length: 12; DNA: TGTGCCAGCAGCCGTACCATCCACGAGCAGTACTTC; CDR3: CASSRTIHEQYF
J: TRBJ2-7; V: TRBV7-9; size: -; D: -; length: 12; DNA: TGTGCCAGCAGCTTAGGCGGGGACGAGCAGTACTTC; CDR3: CASSLGGDEQYF
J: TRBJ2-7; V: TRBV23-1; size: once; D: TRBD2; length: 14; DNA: TGCGCCAGCCCGAGCGGGGGAAGCTCCTACGAGCAGTACTTC; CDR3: CASPSGGSSYEQYF
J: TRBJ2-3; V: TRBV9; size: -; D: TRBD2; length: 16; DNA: TGTGCCAGCAACTCAGTGGGAGCGGGGGACACAGATACGCAGTATTTT; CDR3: CASNSVGAGDTDTQYF
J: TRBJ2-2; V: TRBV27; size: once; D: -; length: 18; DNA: TGTGCCAGCAGTTTATCGGCGGTCAGGCTCCCGGGCACCGGGGAGCTGTTTTTT; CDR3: CASSLSAVRLPGTGELFF
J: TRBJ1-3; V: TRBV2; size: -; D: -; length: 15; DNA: TGTGCCAGCGCTCGGGAAAGGGCCTCTGGAAACACCATATATTTT; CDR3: CASARERASGNTIYF